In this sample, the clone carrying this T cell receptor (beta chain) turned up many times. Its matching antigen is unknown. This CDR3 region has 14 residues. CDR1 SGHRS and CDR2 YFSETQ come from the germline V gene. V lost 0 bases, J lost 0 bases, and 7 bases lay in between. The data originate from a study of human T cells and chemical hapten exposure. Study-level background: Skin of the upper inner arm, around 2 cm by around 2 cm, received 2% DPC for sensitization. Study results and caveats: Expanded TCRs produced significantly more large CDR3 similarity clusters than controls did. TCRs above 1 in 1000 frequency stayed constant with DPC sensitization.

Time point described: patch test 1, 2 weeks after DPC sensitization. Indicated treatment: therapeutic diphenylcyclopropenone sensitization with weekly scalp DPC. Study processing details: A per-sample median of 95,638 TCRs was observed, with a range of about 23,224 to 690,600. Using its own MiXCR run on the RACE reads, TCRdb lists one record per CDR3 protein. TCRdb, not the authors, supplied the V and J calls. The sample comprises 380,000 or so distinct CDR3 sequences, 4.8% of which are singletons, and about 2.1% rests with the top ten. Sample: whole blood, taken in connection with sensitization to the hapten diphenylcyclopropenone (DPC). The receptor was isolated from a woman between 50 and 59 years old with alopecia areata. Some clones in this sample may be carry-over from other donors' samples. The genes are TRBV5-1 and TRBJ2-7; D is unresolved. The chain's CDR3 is CASSLGGTSYEQYF. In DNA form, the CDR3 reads TGCGCCAGCAGCTTGGGGGGAACCTCCTACGAGCAGTACTTC. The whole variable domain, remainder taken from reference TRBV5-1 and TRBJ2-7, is KAGVTQTPRYLIKTRGQQVTLSCSPISGHRSVSWYQQTPGQGLQFLFEYFSETQRNKGNFPGRFSGRQFSNSRSEMNVSTLELGDSALYLCASSLGGTSYEQYFGPGTRLTVT.